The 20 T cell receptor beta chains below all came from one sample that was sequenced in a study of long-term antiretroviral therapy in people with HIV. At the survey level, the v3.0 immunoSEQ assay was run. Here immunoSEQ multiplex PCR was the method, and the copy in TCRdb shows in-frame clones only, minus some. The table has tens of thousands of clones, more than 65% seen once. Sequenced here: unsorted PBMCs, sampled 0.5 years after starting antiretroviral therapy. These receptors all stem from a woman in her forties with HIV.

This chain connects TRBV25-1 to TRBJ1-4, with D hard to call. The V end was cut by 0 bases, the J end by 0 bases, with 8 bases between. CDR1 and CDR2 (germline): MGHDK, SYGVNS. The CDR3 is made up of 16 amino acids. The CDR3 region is CASSEYDRTTNEKLFF. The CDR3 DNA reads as TGTGCCAGCAGTGAATATGACCGAACAACTAATGAAAAACTGTTTTTT.

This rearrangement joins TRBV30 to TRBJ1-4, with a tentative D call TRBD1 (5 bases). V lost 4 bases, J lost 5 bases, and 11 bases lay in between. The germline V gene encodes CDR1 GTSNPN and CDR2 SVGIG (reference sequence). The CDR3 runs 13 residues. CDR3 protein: CAWMGQANEKLFF. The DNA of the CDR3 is TGTGCCTGGATGGGGCAGGCAAATGAAAAACTGTTTTTT. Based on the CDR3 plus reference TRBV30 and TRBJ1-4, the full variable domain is SQTIHQWPATLVQPVGSPLSLECTVEGTSNPNLYWYRQAAGRGLQLLFYSVGIGQISSEVPQNLSASRPQDRQFILSSKKLLLSDSGFYLCAWMGQANEKLFFGSGTQLSVL.

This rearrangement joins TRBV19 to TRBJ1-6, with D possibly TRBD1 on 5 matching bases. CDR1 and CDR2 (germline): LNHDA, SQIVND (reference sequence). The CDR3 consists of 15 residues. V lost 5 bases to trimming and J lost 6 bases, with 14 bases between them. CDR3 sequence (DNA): TGTGCCAGTAGTCCGACGGGGCTGATTAATTCACCCCTCCACTTT. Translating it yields CASSPTGLINSPLHF.

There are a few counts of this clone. The CDR3 nucleotides read TGTGCCAGCAGCCTTGATTCACCCCTCCACTTT. Translation gives CASSLDSPLHF. The rearrangement joins TRBV7-9 to TRBJ1-6; D not resolved. V was trimmed by 5 bases and J by 8 bases, leaving 4 bases between them. Germline CDR1 reads SEHNR; CDR2 reads FQNEAQ (reference sequence). The CDR3 is 11 amino acids.

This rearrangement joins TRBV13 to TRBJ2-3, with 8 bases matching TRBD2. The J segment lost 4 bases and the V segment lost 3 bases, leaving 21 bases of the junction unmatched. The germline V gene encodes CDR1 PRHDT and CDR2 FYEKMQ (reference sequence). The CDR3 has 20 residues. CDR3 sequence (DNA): TGTGCCAGCAGCTTGTTCCTTTGGCTAGCGGGCGATTCTGACCCAGATACGCAGTATTTT. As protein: CASSLFLWLAGDSDPDTQYF.

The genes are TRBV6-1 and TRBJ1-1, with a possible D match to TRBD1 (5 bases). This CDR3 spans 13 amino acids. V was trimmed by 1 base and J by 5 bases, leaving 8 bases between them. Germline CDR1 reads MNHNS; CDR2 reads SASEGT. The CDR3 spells CASSEGGGTEAFF. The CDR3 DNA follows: TGTGCCAGCAGTGAAGGGGGGGGAACTGAAGCTTTCTTT.

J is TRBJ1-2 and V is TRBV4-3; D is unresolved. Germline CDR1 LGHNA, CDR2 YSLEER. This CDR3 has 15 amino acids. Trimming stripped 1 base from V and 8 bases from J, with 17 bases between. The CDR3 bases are TGCGCCAGCAGCCAAGGTAGCGGGAGGAGAGGGGGCTACACCTTC. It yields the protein CASSQGSGRRGGYTF.

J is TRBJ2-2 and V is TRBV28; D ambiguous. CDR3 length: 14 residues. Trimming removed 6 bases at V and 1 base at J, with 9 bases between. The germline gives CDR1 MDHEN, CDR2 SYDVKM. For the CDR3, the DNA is TGTGCCAGCAGACTTACAGAGAACACCGGGGAGCTGTTTTTT. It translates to CASRLTENTGELFF. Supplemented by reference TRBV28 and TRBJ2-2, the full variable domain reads DVKVTQSSRYLVKRTGEKVFLECVQDMDHENMFWYRQDPGLGLRLIYFSYDVKMKEKGDIPEGYSVSREKKERFSLILESASTNQTSMYLCASRLTENTGELFFGEGSRLTVL.

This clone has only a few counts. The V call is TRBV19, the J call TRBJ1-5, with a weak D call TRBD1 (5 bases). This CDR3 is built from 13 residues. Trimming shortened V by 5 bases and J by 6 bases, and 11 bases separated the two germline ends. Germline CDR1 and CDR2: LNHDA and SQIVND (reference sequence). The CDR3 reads CASSVGGRQPQHF. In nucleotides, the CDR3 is TGTGCCAGTAGTGTGGGGGGACGTCAGCCCCAGCATTTT.

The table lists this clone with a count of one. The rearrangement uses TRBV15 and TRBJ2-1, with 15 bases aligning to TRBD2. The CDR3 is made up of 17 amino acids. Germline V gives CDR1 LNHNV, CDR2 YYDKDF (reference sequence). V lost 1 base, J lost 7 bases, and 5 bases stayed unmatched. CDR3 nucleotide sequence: TGTGCCACCAGCAGAGCCCTCGGGACTAGCGGGGGGAATGAGCAGTTCTTC. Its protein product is CATSRALGTSGGNEQFF.

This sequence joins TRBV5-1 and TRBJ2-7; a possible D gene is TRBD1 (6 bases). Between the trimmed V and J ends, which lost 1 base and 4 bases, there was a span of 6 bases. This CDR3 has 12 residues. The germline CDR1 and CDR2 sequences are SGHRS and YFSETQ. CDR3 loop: CASSLQGYEQYF. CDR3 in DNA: TGCGCCAGCAGCTTGCAGGGGTACGAGCAGTACTTC.

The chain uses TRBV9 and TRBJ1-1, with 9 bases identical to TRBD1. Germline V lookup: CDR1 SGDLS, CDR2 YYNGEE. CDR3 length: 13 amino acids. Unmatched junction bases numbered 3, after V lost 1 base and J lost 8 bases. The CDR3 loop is CASSVRQGGEAFF. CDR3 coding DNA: TGTGCCAGCAGCGTACGACAGGGGGGAGAAGCTTTCTTT.

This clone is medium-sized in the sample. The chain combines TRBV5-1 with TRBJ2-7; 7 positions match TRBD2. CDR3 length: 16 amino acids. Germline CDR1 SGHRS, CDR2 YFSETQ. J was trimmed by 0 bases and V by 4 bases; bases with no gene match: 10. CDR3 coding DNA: TGCGCCAGCAGCCCCTTATGGGGGGGTCCCTCCTACGAGCAGTACTTC. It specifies CASSPLWGGPSYEQYF.

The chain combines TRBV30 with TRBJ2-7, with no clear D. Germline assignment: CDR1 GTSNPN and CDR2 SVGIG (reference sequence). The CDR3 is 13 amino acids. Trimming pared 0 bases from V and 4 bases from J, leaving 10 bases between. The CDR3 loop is CAWSVKASYEQYF. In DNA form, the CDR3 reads TGTGCCTGGAGTGTTAAAGCCAGTTACGAGCAGTACTTC.

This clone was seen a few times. CDR3 in DNA: TGCGCCAGCAGCCAAGGAGGGGTGCAGTACTTC. Translating it yields CASSQGGVQYF. V gene TRBV4-1 combines with J gene TRBJ2-7, with D possibly called TRBD1 or TRBD2 (5 bases each). V was clipped by 1 base and J by 9 bases, with 7 bases between them. CDR3 length equals 11 residues. Germline V gives CDR1 MGHRA, CDR2 YSYEKL.

The CDR3 reads CASSPSAYTGELFF. For the CDR3, the DNA is TGTGCCAGCAGCCCCTCGGCCTACACCGGGGAGCTGTTTTTT. The genes are TRBV7-7 and TRBJ2-2; no firm D call. Trimming removed 5 bases from V and 3 bases from J, with 10 bases in between. The germline CDR1 and CDR2 sequences are SSHAT and FNYEAQ (reference sequence). The CDR3 consists of 14 residues.

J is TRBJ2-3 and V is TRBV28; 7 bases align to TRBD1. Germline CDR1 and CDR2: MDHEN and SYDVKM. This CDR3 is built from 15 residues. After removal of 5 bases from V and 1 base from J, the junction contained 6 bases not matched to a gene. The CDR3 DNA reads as TGTGCCAGCAGTCCGACAGGGTCCGGCACAGATACGCAGTATTTT. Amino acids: CASSPTGSGTDTQYF.

The CDR3 sequence is CASSLSRPVDSPLHF. The CDR3 DNA is TGTGCCAGCAGTTTGTCCAGACCGGTGGATTCACCCCTCCACTTT. The chain recombines TRBV28 with TRBJ1-6; D gene ambiguous. The ends were cut back, 3 bases at V and 8 bases at J, with 14 bases in the middle. CDR1 and CDR2 (germline): MDHEN, SYDVKM. The CDR3 is made up of 15 amino acids.

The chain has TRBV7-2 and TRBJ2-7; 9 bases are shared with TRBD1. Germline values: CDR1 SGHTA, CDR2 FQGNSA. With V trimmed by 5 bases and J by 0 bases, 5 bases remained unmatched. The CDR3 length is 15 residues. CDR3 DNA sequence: TGTGCCAGCAGCACACAGGGGGCCCTCTCCTACGAGCAGTACTTC. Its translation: CASSTQGALSYEQYF.

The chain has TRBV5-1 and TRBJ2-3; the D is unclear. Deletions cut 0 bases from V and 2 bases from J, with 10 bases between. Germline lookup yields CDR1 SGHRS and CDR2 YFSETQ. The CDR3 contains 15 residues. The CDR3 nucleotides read TGCGCCAGCAGCTTGGAGTCGTTTCTCACAGATACGCAGTATTTT. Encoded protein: CASSLESFLTDTQYF.